This TCR beta chain was identified in a study of graft-versus-host responses after intestinal transplantation. The repertoire was sequenced with immunoSEQ multiplex PCR; TCRdb's copy has only in-frame clones and lacks some. This table holds tens of thousands of clones, roughly nine tenths found once. The germline CDR1 and CDR2 sequences are LNHDA and SQIVND (reference sequence). J lost 6 bases, V lost 5 bases, and 6 bases had no gene match. The CDR3 extends over 14 amino acids. With respect to this clone: Its cognate antigen is unknown.

The source is a human donor who received an intestinal transplant. The starting material was unstimulated CD8+ T cells sorted from spleen or lymph node cells, obtained before intestinal transplant. V is TRBV19 and J is TRBJ1-5; 8 bases are shared with TRBD1. The CDR3 spells CASSPDRGGQPQHF. The CDR3 DNA reads TGTGCCAGTAGTCCCGACAGGGGAGGTCAGCCCCAGCATTTT. The entire variable domain, with the rest obtained from reference TRBV19 and TRBJ1-5, is as follows: DGGITQSPKYLFRKEGQNVTLSCEQNLNHDAMYWYRQDPGQGLRLIYYSQIVNDFQKGDIAEGYSVSREKKESFPLTVTSAQKNPTAFYLCASSPDRGGQPQHFGDGTRLSIL.